Sequencing of this TCR beta chain was carried out in a study of cytomegalovirus exposure and HLA in healthy donors (dated by TCRdb to about 2017). Regarding the complete study: According to an earlier analysis of 587 of the donors, some 170 million T cells yielded 117 million unique TCR beta sequences and about 280 Gb of sequence data. Among the roughly 400 genotyped donors, around 81% belonged to the genetic ancestry cluster associated with self-reported Caucasian donors. Using immunosequencing, the study profiled T cell repertoires from fewer than 850 subjects and related those repertoires to cytomegalovirus serostatus. A handful of DR-DQ haplotypes were treated as single units for association and clustering because of strong linkage in the cohort. All discovery cohort repertoires had been generated using a single sequencing platform. Donor age, sex, ethnicity and CMV serostatus were compiled alongside the repertoire data. Class I and class II HLA loci were covered by the typing at four-digit resolution. The number of donors typed differed by locus, with roughly 629-640 for A, B, C, DRB1 and DQB1, roughly 520 for DQA1, 600 to 610 for DPA1, and 472 for DPB1. In a later analysis, previously published TCR beta repertoires from 500 to 750 donors were re-analyzed and high-resolution HLA genotyping was added so that TCR occurrence patterns could be studied. The aim of the study was to test whether cataloging public T cell receptors could identify signatures of past pathogen exposure. To predict cytomegalovirus infection status, the study combined high-throughput TCR immunosequencing, statistical association of individual TCRs with disease status, and machine learning. Among about 400 genotyped donors of the cohort, an average of around 250,000 unique TCR beta nucleotide sequences was sequenced per donor, of which about 18% were non-productive. An earlier analysis of 587 of the donors used high-throughput TCR beta sequencing to judge whether each TCR beta V gene segment behaved as functional or pseudogenic. An early release that covered some 630 HLA-typed donors contained 250 to 350 gigabases of sequencing data and 65 million to 100 million unique TCR sequences. In the later analysis, no new phenotypic data were used to find candidate immune exposures; instead, reliance was placed on TCR beta sequences and their occurrence across donors. A later genetic analysis took genome-wide SNP genotypes for about 55% of the 666 donors and used that subset as a discovery cohort. Besides the first cohort of around 670 subjects, a separate validation cohort made up of around 120 different subjects was used. Beyond this particular receptor, the publication reports: Only TCR beta chains were sequenced in this cohort, and the absence of alpha or paired-chain data limited detectable features. In an earlier analysis of some 550 of the donors, most TCR beta V segments were observed in productive rearrangements about 87% or about 30% of the time, broadly matching IMGT annotations. Approximately 18 rarely observed V segments, including chromosome 9 orphons, were excluded from the earlier analysis of 550 to 700 of the donors because counts were too low. An association between a missense DCLRE1C variant and V-gene and J-gene trimming of TCR beta chains was found in a later genetic analysis and replicated in an independent cohort. A further reported finding was that TCR beta sequences accurately predicted the HLA-A and HLA-B alleles for most subjects in the first cohort. A cluster of highly shared sequence variants was judged likely to represent a technical artifact of the sequencing pipeline. Some IMGT-functional V segments, including TRBV6-2 and TRBV6-3, could not be distinguished by the 87-base-pair reads and were therefore excluded. The presence/absence analyses assumed that sequencing depth was roughly uniform across donors, and that assumption may not be true. The classifier was reported to diagnose cytomegalovirus status with high specificity and sensitivity in both the original cohort and the validation cohort. For the cohort, immune exposure information was limited to CMV serostatus. When HLA alleles, especially DR and DQ, strongly co-occurred, attributing TCR associations to individual alleles was difficult. A later analysis found that TCR association rates varied across HLA loci, with DRB1 alleles showing the most associated TCRs and HLA-C alleles the fewest. Most CMV-associated TCR beta chains appeared to be HLA-restricted in a later analysis, and the HLA associations seemed to be driven largely by CMV exposure. A later analysis associated about 17,000 TCR beta sequences with specific HLA alleles at a false discovery rate of 0.05. Most TCR sequences were seen in very few donors, while some public TCRs were found in many individuals. Compared with the 666-donor mean, donors in an Asian-associated ancestry cluster had fewer N-insertions in productive TCRs, according to a later genetic analysis. A few of the identified cytomegalovirus-associated TCR beta chains were confirmed in vitro to be specific for cytomegalovirus antigens. In a later analysis, several top co-occurrence clusters were reported to appear linked to parvovirus B19, influenza, CMV and Epstein-Barr virus. In a later analysis, HLA-associated TCR beta chains were found to be more clonally expanded and to have lower generation probabilities than equally common non-associated chains. Linkage disequilibrium might explain the correlated functional status among segregating V segments, but an unknown experimental factor could not be ruled out. According to the authors, the approach could potentially be generalized to other disease states and immunological phenotypes. Because HLA typing was missing for some donors at each locus, association tests included only the typed subset. A total of about 180 TCR beta chains were listed by the study as associated with cytomegalovirus.

The CDR3 runs 15 residues from the cysteine to the phenylalanine. The kept DNA is CDR3 alone, 45 bases in frame from the first base. Germline trimming: 4 bases from V, 1 base from J; junction bases outside gene matches: 6. The germline V gene gives CDR1 as SGHRS and CDR2 as YFSETQ. Turning to this clone: The antigen it recognizes is unknown. One base away there is no much larger clone; base qualities are not given.

The cohort comprised fewer than 750 healthy bone marrow donors. Cohort members were all nominally healthy when sampled, although unrecorded immune exposures were likely present. The donor tested CMV seropositive and was one of the 289 seropositive cohort members. Every donor gave a peripheral blood sample, and the peripheral blood mononuclear cells from that sample were used for TCR beta sequencing. The Qiagen DNeasy Blood Extraction Kit was used to extract genomic DNA from the blood cell samples. Library creation used the immunoSEQ multiplex PCR assay. The multiplex PCR relied on a mix of 60 forward primers for TCR Vbeta segments and 13 reverse primers for TCR Jbeta segments. The CDR3 region of rearranged TCR beta genes was amplified from genomic DNA with a multiplex PCR assay. Amplified TCR beta libraries were sequenced as 87-base-pair reads on the Illumina HiSeq System. The paper's data handling went like this. In a later analysis, about 80 million unique TCR beta chains were counted across the approximately 640 repertoires, and roughly 11 million of these chains were shared by at least two donors. A nearest-neighbor algorithm error-corrected the raw reads and collapsed the reads into unique sequences, merging closely related sequences to remove PCR and sequencing errors. To assign V, D and J gene segments, CDR3 sequences were aligned to IMGT reference sequences. Each retained sequence needed at least a six-nucleotide match to both a V gene segment and a J gene segment. Rearrangements were classified as productive when the CDR3 lacked stop codons and remained in frame with V and J, and all other rearrangements were classified as non-productive. Following IMGT convention, CDR3 was defined as the stretch from the second conserved V-encoded cysteine to the conserved J-encoded phenylalanine. In an earlier analysis of around 570 of the donors, sequences lacking an unambiguous match to a single V gene segment were excluded. In an earlier analysis of about 590 of the donors, a V segment was called functional when productive rearrangements were above 56.7%, and segregating when the standard deviation between donors exceeded 5%. A statistical classification framework was built to diagnose cytomegalovirus status from the catalog of TCR beta chain sequences. In a later analysis, TCR nucleotide sequences were compared against IMGT/GENE-DB human TR gene sequences so that V and J genes could be assigned. The TCRdist pipeline was used in a later analysis to assign CDR3 sequences and most-parsimonious VDJ recombination scenarios. In a later analysis, each TCR beta chain was defined by its CDR3 amino acid sequence together with its V-gene family, and reads lacking a unique V-gene family were excluded. To address suspected cross-contamination and a sequencing artifact, a later analysis removed 450 to 700 highly shared, low-generation-probability nucleotide sequences. In a later analysis, a clonal expansion index was calculated for each public chain from normalized within-repertoire ranks of inferred template counts. In a later analysis, generation probabilities were computed with a VDJ recombination model fitted to out-of-frame rearrangements, and the resulting probabilities were checked against IGoR. In a later analysis, TCR-TCR, TCR-HLA and TCR-CMV co-occurrence was scored with hypergeometric tests, and a repertoire-size bias correction was applied to TCR pairs. To estimate false discovery rates, a later analysis permuted the HLA or CMV assignments 20 times. In a later analysis, co-occurring TCRs were grouped using DBSCAN, with TCRdist sequence similarity added in when clustering inside HLA-allele-positive subsets. Repertoires with fewer than 30,000 or more than 120,000 public chains were left out of co-occurrence clustering, as were a handful of repertoires with anomalous nucleotide sharing. TCRdb re-hosts the immuneACCESS table, in-frame sequences only. Its copies lack some clones; in the studies checked, an unresolved V gene accounts for under half of them, and the cause for the rest is not known. For V, J and clone size, that table is used; D and trimming come from the DNA. Present in this sample are 95,000 to 120,000 clones, about 78% of which were seen just once. 5% to 5.5% of the sample belongs to the ten largest clones.

The receptor was derived from a woman aged 30 to 39 in good health and CMV-seropositive. Sequencing was done on a sample of PBMCs. Recombination connected TRBV5-1 to TRBJ1-1; TRBD1 fits 8 bases in the junction. CDR3 region: CASSQWTGRNTEAFF. DNA sequence: TGCGCCAGCAGCCAATGGACAGGGCGGAACACTGAAGCTTTCTTT.